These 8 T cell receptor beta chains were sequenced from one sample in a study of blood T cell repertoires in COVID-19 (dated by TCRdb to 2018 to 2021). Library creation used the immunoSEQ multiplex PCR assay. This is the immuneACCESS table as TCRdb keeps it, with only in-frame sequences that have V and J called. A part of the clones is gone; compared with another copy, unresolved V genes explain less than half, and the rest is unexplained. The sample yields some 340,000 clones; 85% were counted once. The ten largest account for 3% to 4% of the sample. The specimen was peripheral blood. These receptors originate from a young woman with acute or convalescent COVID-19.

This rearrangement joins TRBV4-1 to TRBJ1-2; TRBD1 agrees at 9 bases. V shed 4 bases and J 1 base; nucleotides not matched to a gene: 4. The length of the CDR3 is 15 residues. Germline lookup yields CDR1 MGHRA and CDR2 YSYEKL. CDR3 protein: CASSPWDRVNYGYTF. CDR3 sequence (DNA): TGCGCCAGCAGCCCGTGGGACAGGGTTAACTATGGCTACACCTTC.

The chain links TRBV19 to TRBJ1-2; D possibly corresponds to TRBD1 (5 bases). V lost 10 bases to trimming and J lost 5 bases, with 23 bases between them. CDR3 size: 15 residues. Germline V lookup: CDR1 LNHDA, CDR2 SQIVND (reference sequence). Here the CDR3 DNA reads TGTGCCACCATGGCGGTAGGCCAGGGAGGATATGGCTACACCTTC. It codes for CATMAVGQGGYGYTF.

The CDR3 region is CSALPQGSANTEAFF. The DNA for the CDR3 is TGCAGCGCTCTGCCACAGGGATCGGCTAACACTGAAGCTTTCTTT. V gene TRBV29-1 combines with J gene TRBJ1-1, with TRBD1 as a possible D gene (6 bases). The CDR3 sequence is 15 residues long. The V and J ends lost 7 bases and 2 bases respectively, with 20 bases between them. The germline V gene encodes CDR1 SQVTM and CDR2 ANQGSEA.

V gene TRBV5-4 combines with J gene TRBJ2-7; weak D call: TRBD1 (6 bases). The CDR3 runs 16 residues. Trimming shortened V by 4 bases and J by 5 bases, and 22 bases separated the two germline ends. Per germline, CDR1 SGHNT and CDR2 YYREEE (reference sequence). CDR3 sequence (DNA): TGTGCCAGCAGCCTAAAGACCGGGACAACACTCGACGAGCAGTACTTC. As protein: CASSLKTGTTLDEQYF.

CDR3 coding DNA: TGTGCCAGCAGAGGGAGGCCAGATACGCAGTATTTT. Translation: CASRGRPDTQYF. The chain joins TRBV28 to TRBJ2-3, with a weak D call TRBD2 (6 bases). CDR1 and CDR2 from the germline V gene are MDHEN and SYDVKM. The CDR3 loop spans 12 amino acids. The V and J ends lost 6 bases and 4 bases respectively, with 8 bases between them.

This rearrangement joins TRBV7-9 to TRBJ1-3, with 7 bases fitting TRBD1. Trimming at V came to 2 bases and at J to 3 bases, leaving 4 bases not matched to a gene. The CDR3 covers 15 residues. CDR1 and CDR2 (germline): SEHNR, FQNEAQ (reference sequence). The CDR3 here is CASSLPGGSGNTIYF. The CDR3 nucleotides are TGTGCCAGCAGCTTACCAGGGGGGAGTGGAAACACCATATATTTT. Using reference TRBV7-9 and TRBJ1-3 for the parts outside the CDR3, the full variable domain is DTGVSQNPRHKITKRGQNVTFRCDPISEHNRLYWYRQTLGQGPEFLTYFQNEAQLEKSRLLSDRFSAERPKGSFSTLEIQRTEQGDSAMYLCASSLPGGSGNTIYFGEGSWLTVV.

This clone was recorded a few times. Written as DNA, the CDR3 is TGTGCCAGCAGCCAGGAAGTAGACGGGTCGTATAGCAATCAGCCCCAGCATTTT. Its translation: CASSQEVDGSYSNQPQHF. This rearrangement joins TRBV4-2 to TRBJ1-5; D gene unclear. The V gene lost 3 bases and the J gene lost 0 bases, with 18 bases spanning the gap. The CDR3 is 18 amino acids. Germline loops: CDR1 LGHNA, CDR2 YNFKEQ.

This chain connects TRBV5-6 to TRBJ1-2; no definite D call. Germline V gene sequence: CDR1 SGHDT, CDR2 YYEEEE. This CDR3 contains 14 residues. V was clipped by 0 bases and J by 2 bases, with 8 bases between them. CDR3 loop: CASSLGYSNYGYTF. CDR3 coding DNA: TGTGCCAGCAGCTTGGGGTACAGCAACTATGGCTACACCTTC. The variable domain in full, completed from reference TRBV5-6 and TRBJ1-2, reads DAGVTQSPTHLIKTRGQQVTLRCSPKSGHDTVSWYQQALGQGPQFIFQYYEEEERQRGNFPDRFSGHQFPNYSSELNVNALLLGDSALYLCASSLGYSNYGYTFGSGTRLTVV.